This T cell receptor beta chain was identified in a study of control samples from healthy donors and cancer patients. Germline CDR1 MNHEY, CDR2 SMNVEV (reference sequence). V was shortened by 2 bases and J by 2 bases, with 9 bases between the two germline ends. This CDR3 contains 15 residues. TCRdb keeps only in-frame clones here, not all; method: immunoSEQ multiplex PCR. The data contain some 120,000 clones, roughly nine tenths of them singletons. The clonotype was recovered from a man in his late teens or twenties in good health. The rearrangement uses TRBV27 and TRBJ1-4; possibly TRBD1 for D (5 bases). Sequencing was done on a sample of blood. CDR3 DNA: TGTGCCAGCAGTTTAATCGGACACACTAATGAAAAACTGTTTTTT. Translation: CASSLIGHTNEKLFF.